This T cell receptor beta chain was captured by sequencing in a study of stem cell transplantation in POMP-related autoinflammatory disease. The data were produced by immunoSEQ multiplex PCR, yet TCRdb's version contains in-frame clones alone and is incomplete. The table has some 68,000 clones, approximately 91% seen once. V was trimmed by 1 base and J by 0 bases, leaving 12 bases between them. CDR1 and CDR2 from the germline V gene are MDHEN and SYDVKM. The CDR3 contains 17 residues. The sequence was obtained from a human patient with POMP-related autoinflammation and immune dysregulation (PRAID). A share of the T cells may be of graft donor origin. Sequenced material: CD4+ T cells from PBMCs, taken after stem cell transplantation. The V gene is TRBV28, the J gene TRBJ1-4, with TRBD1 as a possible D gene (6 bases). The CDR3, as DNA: TGTGCCAGCAGTTTATCGGGGACAATTACAACTAATGAAAAACTGTTTTTT. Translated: CASSLSGTITTNEKLFF.